This entry features one T cell receptor beta chain sequence. Its specificity is not known. A clone one base away is much larger, so this may be a read error. This sample is part of a study of Graves' ophthalmopathy and Graves' hyperthyroidism. About the research overall: Ahead of any treatment, peripheral blood was obtained at the initial diagnosis.

Patients were excluded if they had other autoimmune diseases or uncontrolled infections, and likewise if pregnancy or lactation applied. The study, taken as a whole, reports: Most clonotypes expanded in thyroid above 0.001 frequency were present in blood too.

The CDR3 is 15 residues long. The TCR beta CDR3 regions underwent amplification from RNA transcripts. HTBI primers were employed in first-round RT-PCR, then a second-round multiplex PCR followed. TCRdb passed the multiplex PCR reads through MiXCR, listing each CDR3 protein once. The sample gives 650,000 to 800,000 distinct CDR3 sequences, about 41% of which show up once; 3.3% is in the top ten. This clonotype originated in an adult man with Graves' ophthalmopathy. V and J are TRBV12-3 or TRBV12-4 and TRBJ1-5; D gene ambiguous. Sequenced: peripheral blood. The CDR3 DNA follows: TGTGCCAGCAGCCGTGACTCCCCCACCAATCAGCTCCAGCATTTT. This codes for CASSRDSPTNQLQHF.